This T cell receptor beta chain comes out of a study of T-cell memory formation after mild COVID-19. Study summary: In these data, TCR clusters were largely donor specific.

Overall study results and limits: Cross-reactive memory seemingly joined, as some responding clones were found in pre-infection memory. A second wave of clones peaked on day 37, and their SARS-CoV-2 specificity went unconfirmed.

TCRdb used MiXCR to reprocess the 5' RACE reads, holding one entry per CDR3 protein. The sample shows hundreds of thousands of distinct CDR3 sequences, 15% of them seen only once. Concerning this clonotype itself: Antigen specificity is unknown.

V lost 4 bases, J lost 3 bases, and 10 bases lay in between. CDR3 length equals 13 residues. Germline V gene data show CDR1 as SNHLY and CDR2 as FYNNEI. This clonotype was obtained from an adult woman who had mild COVID-19 (a few samples of this study predate the infection). Cell type and time point are not known. This chain joins TRBV2 and TRBJ2-7, with D maybe TRBD1 (6 bases). Source material: PBMCs or a T cell subset sorted from them (not recorded which). CDR3 DNA sequence: TGTGCCAGCAGTGTGGGGACAAGCTACGAGCAGTACTTC. Translated: CASSVGTSYEQYF.